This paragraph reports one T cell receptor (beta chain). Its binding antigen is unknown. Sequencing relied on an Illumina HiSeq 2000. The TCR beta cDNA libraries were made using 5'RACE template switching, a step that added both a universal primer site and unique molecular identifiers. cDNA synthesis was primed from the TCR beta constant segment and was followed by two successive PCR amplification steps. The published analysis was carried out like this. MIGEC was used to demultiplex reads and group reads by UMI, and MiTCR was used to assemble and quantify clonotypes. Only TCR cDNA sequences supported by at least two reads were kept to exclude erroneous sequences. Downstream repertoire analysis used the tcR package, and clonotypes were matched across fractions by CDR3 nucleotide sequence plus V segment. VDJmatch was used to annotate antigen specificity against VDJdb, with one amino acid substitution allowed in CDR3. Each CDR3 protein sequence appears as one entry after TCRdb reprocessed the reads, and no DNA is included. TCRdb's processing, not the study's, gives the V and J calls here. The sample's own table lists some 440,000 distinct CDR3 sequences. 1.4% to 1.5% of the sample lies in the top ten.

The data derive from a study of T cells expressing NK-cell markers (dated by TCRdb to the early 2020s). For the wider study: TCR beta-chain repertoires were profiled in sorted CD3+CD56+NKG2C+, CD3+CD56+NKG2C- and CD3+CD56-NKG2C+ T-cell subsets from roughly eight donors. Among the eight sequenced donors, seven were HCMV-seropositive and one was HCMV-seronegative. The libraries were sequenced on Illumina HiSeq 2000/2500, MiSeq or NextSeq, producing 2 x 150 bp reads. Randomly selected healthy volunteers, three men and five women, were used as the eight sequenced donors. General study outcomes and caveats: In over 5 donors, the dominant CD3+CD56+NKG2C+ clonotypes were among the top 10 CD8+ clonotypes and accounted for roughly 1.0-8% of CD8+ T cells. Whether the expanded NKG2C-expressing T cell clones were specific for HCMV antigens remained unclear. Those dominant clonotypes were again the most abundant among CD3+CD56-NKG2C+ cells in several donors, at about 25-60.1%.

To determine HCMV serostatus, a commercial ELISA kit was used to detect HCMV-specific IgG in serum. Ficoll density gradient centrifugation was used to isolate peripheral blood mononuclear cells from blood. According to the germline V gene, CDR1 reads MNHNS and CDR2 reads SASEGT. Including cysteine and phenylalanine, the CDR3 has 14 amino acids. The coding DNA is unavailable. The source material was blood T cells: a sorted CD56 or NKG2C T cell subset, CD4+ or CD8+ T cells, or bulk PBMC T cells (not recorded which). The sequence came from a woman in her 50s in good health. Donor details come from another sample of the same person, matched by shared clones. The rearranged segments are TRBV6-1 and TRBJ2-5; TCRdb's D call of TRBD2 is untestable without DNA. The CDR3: CASSDGVAGETQYF.